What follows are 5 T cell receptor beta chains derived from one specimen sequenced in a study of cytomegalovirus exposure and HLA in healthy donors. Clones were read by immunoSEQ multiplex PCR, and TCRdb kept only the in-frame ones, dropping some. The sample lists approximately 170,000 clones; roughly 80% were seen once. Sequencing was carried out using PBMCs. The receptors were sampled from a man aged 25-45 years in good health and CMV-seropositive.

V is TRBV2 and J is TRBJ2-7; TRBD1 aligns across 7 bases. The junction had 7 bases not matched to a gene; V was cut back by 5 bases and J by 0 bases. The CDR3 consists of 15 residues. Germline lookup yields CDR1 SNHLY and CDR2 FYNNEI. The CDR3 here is CASSPGTAFSYEQYF. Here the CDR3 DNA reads TGTGCCAGCAGTCCCGGGACAGCCTTCTCCTACGAGCAGTACTTC.

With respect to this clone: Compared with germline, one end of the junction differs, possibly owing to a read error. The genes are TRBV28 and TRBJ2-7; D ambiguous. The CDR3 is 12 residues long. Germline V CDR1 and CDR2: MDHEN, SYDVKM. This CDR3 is CASSFPSDEQYF. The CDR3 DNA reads TGTGCCAGCAGTTTCCCCTCCGACGAGCAGTACTTC.

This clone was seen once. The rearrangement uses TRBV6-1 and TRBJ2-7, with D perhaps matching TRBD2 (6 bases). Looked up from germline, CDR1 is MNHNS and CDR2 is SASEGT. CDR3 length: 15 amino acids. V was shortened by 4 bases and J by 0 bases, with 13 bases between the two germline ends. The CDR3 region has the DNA TGTGCCAGCAGTGTAAGGGACTCAGGCTCCTACGAGCAGTACTTC. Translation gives CASSVRDSGSYEQYF.

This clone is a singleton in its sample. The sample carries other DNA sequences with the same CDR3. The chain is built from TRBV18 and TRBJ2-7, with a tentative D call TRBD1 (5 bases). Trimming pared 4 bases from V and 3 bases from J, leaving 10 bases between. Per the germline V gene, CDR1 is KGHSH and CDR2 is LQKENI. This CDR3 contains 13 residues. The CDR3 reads CASSLGQDYEQYF. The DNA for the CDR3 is TGTGCCAGCTCACTGGGGCAGGACTACGAGCAGTACTTC.

The chain's CDR3 is CASSYLVTGIDEQYF. The CDR3 DNA is TGTGCCAGCAGTTATTTGGTGACAGGCATCGACGAGCAGTACTTC. The rearrangement links TRBV6-5 to TRBJ2-7, with D tentatively TRBD1 (6 bases). V dropped 3 bases and J dropped 5 bases, with 17 bases sitting between them. Germline V gives CDR1 MNHEY, CDR2 SVGAGI. The CDR3 totals 15 residues.